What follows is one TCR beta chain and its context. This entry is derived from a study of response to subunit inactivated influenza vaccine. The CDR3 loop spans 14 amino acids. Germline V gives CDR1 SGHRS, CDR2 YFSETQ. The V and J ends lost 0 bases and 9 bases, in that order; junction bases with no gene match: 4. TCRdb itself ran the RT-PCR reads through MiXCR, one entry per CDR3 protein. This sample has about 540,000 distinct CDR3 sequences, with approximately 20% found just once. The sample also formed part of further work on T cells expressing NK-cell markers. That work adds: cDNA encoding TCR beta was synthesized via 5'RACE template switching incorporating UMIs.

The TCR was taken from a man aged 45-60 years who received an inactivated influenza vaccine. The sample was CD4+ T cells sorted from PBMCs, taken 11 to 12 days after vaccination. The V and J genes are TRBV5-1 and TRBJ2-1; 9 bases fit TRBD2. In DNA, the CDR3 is TGCGCCAGCAGCTTGGCTAGCGGGATCGGTGAGCAGTTCTTC. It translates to CASSLASGIGEQFF.